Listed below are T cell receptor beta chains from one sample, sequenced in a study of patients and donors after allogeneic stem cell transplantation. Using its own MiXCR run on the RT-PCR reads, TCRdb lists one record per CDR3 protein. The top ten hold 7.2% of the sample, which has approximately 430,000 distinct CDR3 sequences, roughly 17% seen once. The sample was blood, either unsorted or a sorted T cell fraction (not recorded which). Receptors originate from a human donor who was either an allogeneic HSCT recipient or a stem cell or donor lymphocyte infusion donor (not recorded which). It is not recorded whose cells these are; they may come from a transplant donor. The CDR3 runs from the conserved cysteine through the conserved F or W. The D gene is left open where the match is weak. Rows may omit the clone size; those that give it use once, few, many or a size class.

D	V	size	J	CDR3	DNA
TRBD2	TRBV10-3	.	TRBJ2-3	CAVRRGLAVTDTQYF	TGTGCCGTCCGAAGGGGACTAGCAGTAACAGATACGCAGTATTTT
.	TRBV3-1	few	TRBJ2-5	CASSPRESETQYF	TGTGCCAGCAGCCCTCGTGAGTCAGAGACCCAGTACTTC
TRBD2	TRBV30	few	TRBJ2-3	CAFTSGRATDTQYF	TGTGCCTTCACTAGCGGGAGGGCCACAGATACGCAGTATTTT
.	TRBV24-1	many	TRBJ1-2	CATGDNYGYTF	TGTGCCACCGGGGATAACTATGGCTACACCTTC
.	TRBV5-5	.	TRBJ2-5	CASSSGQSQETQYF	TGTGCCAGCAGCTCAGGACAGTCTCAAGAGACCCAGTACTTC
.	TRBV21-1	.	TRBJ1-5	CASIPGQGGQPQHF	TGTGCCAGCATCCCCGGACAGGGTGGACAGCCCCAGCATTTT
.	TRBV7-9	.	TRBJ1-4	CASSSEGLGVAEKLFF	TGTGCCAGCAGCTCCGAAGGTCTGGGTGTAGCTGAAAAACTGTTTTTT
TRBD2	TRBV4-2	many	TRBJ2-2	CASSPINGGAKKTGELFF	TGTGCCAGCAGCCCCATTAACGGGGGGGCCAAGAAAACCGGGGAGCTGTTTTTT
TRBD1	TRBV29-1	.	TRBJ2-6	CSVTGQGAGANVLTF	TGCAGCGTAACGGGACAGGGGGCCGGGGCCAACGTCCTGACTTTC
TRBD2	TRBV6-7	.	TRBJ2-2	CASSYWASGRAGGELFF	TGTGCCAGCAGTTACTGGGCTAGCGGGAGGGCCGGCGGGGAGCTGTTTTTT
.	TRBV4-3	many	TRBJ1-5	CASSQDQGHNQPQHF	TGCGCCAGCAGCCAAGACCAGGGACACAATCAGCCCCAGCATTTT
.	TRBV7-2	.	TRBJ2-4	CASSPTFDSNIQYF	TGTGCCAGCAGCCCGACCTTTGATTCAAACATTCAGTACTTC
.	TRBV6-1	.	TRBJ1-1	CASSPGGVGNTEAFF	TGTGCCAGCAGCCCCGGTGGGGTCGGGAACACTGAAGCTTTCTTT
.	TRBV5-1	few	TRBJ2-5	CASSSGAGTPLGETQYF	TGCGCCAGCAGCTCGGGAGCCGGGACTCCTTTAGGGGAGACCCAGTACTTC
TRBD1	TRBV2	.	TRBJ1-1	CASSTAGTVNTEAFF	TGTGCCAGCAGTACTGCCGGGACAGTGAACACTGAAGCTTTCTTT
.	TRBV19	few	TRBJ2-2	CASTNGPSAGELFF	TGTGCCAGTACGAACGGGCCCTCTGCCGGGGAGCTGTTTTTT
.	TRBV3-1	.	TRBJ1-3	CASSRRGTPGNTIYF	TGTGCCAGCAGCCGGCGGGGGACCCCGGGGAACACCATATATTTT
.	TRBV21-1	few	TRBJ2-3	CASTPGSGPTDTQYF	TGTGCCAGCACCCCGGGGAGCGGACCCACAGATACGCAGTATTTT
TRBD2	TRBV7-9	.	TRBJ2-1	CASSRGTSNEQFF	TGTGCCAGCAGCCGGGGGACTAGCAATGAGCAGTTCTTC
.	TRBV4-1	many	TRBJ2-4	CASSQDPGRFTNIQYF	TGCGCCAGCAGCCAAGATCCAGGGCGATTCACAAACATTCAGTACTTC
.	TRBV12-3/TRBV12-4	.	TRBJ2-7	CATSSGGPYEQYF	TGTGCCACCTCAAGCGGAGGCCCTTACGAGCAGTACTTC
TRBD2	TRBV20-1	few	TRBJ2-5	CSANRAGRETQYF	TGCAGTGCGAATCGAGCGGGAAGGGAGACCCAGTACTTC
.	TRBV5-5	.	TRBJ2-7	CASSLLGLGDNTYEQYF	TGTGCCAGCAGCTTATTGGGGTTAGGGGACAATACCTACGAGCAGTACTTC
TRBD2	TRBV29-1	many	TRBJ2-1	CSVSGRNYNEQFF	TGCAGCGTGAGCGGGAGGAACTACAATGAGCAGTTCTTC
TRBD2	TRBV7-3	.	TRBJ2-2	CASSLRGGQNTGELFF	TGTGCCAGCAGCCTCCGGGGGGGACAGAACACCGGGGAGCTGTTTTTT
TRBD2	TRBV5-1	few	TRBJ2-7	CASSLAETGGIYEQYF	TGCGCCAGCAGCTTGGCCGAGACGGGGGGGATCTACGAGCAGTACTTC
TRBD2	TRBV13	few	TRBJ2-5	CASRLLAAQETQYF	TGTGCCAGCAGGTTACTAGCGGCCCAAGAGACCCAGTACTTC
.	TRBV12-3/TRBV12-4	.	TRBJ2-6	CASSTRTGSGANVLTF	TGTGCCAGCAGCACCAGAACAGGGAGTGGGGCCAACGTCCTGACTTTC
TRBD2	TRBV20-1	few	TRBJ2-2	CSARTSGRADTGELFF	TGCAGTGCCAGGACTAGCGGGAGGGCGGACACCGGGGAGCTGTTTTTT
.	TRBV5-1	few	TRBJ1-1	CASSLMSSGNTEAFF	TGCGCCAGCAGCTTGATGTCCAGCGGGAACACTGAAGCTTTCTTT
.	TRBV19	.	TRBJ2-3	CASKPGTLGDTQYF	TGTGCCAGCAAACCCGGGACTCTTGGAGATACGCAGTATTTT
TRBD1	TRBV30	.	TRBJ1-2	CAWTRTGVNYGYTF	TGTGCCTGGACCCGGACAGGGGTAAACTATGGCTACACCTTC
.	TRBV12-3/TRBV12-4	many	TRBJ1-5	CASSFGIGGNQPQHF	TGTGCCAGCAGTTTTGGAATCGGGGGCAATCAGCCCCAGCATTTT
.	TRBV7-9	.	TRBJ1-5	CASSLADRFNQPQHF	TGTGCCAGCAGCTTAGCGGACAGATTCAATCAGCCCCAGCATTTT
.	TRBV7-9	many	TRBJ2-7	CASSLAPTEQYF	TGTGCCAGCAGCTTAGCCCCGACCGAGCAGTACTTC
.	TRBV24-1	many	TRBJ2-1	CATSDFGQGSYNEQFF	TGTGCCACCAGTGATTTTGGGCAGGGCTCCTACAATGAGCAGTTCTTC
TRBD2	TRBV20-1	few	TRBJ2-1	CSGRSGIRNNEQFF	TGCAGTGGAAGAAGCGGGATAAGGAACAATGAGCAGTTCTTC
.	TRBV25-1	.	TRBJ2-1	CASSESAYEQFF	TGTGCCAGCAGTGAATCCGCCTATGAGCAGTTCTTC
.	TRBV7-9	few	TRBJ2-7	CASSLVSPYEQYF	TGTGCCAGCAGCTTGGTCAGTCCCTACGAGCAGTACTTC
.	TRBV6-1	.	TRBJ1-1	CASRNLGYAGTEAFF	TGTGCCAGCAGGAATTTGGGGTATGCTGGCACTGAAGCTTTCTTT
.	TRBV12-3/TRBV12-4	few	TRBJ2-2	CASSPKTATGELFF	TGTGCCAGCAGTCCAAAAACAGCGACCGGGGAGCTGTTTTTT